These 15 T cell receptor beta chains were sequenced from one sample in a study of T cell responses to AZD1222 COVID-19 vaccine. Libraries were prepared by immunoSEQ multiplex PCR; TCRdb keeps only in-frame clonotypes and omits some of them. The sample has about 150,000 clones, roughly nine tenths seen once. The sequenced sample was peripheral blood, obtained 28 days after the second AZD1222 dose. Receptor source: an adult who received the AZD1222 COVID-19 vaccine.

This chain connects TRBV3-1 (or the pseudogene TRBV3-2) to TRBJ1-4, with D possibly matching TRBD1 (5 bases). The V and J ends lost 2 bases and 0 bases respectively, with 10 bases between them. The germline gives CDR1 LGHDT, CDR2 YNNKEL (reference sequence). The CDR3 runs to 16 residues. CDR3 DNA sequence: TGTGCCAGCAGCCAAAGGGTGGGGGCAACTAATGAAAAACTGTTTTTT. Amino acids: CASSQRVGATNEKLFF.

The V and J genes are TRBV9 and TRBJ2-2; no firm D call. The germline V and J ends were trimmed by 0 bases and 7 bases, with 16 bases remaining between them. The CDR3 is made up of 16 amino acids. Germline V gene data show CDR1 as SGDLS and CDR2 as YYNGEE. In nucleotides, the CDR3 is TGTGCCAGCAGCGTAGCTAACGCCCAGATGGGCGGGGAGCTGTTTTTT. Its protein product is CASSVANAQMGGELFF.

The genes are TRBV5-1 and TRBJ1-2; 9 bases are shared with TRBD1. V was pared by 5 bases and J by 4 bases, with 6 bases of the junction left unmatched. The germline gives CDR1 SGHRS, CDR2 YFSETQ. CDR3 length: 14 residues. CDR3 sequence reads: CASRRTGESYGYTF. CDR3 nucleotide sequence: TGCGCCAGCAGGCGGACAGGGGAGAGCTATGGCTACACCTTC.

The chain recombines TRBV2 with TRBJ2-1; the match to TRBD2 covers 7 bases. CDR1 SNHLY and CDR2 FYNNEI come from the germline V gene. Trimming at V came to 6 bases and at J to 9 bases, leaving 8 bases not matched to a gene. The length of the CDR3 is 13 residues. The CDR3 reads CASSPRLAGEQFF. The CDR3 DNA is TGTGCCAGCAGCCCCAGACTAGCTGGTGAGCAGTTCTTC. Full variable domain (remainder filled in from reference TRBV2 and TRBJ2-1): EPEVTQTPSHQVTQMGQEVILRCVPISNHLYFYWYRQILGQKVEFLVSFYNNEISEKSEIFDDQFSVERPDGSNFTLKIRSTKLEDSAMYFCASSPRLAGEQFFGPGTRLTVL.

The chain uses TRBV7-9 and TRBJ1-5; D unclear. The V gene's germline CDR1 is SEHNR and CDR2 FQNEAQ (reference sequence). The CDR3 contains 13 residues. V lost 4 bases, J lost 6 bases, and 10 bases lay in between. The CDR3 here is CASSSTNGQPQHF. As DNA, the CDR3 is TGTGCCAGCAGCTCGACGAACGGTCAGCCCCAGCATTTT.

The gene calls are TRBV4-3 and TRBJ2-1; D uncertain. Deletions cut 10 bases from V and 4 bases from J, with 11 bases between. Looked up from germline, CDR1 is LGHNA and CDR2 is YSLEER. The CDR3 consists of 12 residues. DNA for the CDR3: TGCGCCACCTCTTCGGAGTACAATGAGCAGTTCTTC. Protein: CATSSEYNEQFF.

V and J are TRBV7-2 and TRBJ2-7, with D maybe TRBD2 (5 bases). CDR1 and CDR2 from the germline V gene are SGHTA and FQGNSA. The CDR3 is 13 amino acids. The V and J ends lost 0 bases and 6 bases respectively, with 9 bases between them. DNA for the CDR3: TGTGCCAGCAGCTTAGCTGAGGGTTCCGAGCAGTACTTC. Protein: CASSLAEGSEQYF.

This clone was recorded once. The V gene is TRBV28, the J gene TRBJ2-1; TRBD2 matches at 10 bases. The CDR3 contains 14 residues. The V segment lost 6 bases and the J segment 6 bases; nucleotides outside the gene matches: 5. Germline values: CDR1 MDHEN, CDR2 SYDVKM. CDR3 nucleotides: TGTGCCAGCAGCTCCGGGACTAGCGCCAATGAGCAGTTCTTC. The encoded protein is CASSSGTSANEQFF.

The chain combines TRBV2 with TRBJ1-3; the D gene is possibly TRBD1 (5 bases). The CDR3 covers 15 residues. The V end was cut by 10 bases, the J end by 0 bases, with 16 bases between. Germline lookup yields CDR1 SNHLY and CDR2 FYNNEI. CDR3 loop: CATLGRSSSGNTIYF. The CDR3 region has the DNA TGTGCCACCCTGGGGCGGAGTTCCTCTGGAAACACCATATATTTT.

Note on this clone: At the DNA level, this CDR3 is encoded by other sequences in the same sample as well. CDR3 in amino acids: CASSVGDGNSPLHF. Here the CDR3 DNA reads TGTGCCAGCAGCGTAGGGGACGGGAATTCACCCCTCCACTTT. The V and J genes are TRBV9 and TRBJ1-6, with a tentative D call TRBD1 (5 bases). The CDR3 totals 14 residues. Germline values: CDR1 SGDLS, CDR2 YYNGEE. The V and J ends lost 0 bases and 7 bases respectively, with 8 bases between them.

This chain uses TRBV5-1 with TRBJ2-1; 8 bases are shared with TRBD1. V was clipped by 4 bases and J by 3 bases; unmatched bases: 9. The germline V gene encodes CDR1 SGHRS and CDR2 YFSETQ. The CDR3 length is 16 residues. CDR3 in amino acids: CASSTQGASNYNEQFF. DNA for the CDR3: TGCGCCAGCAGCACCCAGGGGGCTTCCAACTACAATGAGCAGTTCTTC.

CDR3: CASSWGTSGHPYEQYF. DNA of the CDR3: TGCGCCAGCAGCTGGGGGACTAGCGGGCATCCCTACGAGCAGTACTTC. The chain has TRBV5-1 and TRBJ2-7, with TRBD2 matching 12 bases. Germline V lookup: CDR1 SGHRS, CDR2 YFSETQ. V was clipped by 3 bases and J by 2 bases; unmatched bases: 6. The CDR3 has 16 residues. The whole variable domain, filled in from reference TRBV5-1 and TRBJ2-7, reads KAGVTQTPRYLIKTRGQQVTLSCSPISGHRSVSWYQQTPGQGLQFLFEYFSETQRNKGNFPGRFSGRQFSNSRSEMNVSTLELGDSALYLCASSWGTSGHPYEQYFGPGTRLTVT.

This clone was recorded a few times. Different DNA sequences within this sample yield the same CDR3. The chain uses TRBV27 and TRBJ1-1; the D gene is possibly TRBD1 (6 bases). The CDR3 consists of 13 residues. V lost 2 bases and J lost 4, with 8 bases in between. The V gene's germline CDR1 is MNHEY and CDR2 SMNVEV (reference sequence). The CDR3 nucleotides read TGTGCCAGCAGTTTAGAAGGGGGCACTGAAGCTTTCTTT. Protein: CASSLEGGTEAFF.

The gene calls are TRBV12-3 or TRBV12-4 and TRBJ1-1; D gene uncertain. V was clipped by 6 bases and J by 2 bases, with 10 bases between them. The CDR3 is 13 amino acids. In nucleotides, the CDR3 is TGTGCCAGCAGCATTCAGATTAACACTGAAGCTTTCTTT. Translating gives CASSIQINTEAFF.

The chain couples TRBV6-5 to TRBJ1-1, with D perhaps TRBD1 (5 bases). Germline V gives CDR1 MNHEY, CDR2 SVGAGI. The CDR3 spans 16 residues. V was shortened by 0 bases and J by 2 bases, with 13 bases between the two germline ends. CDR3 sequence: CASSYSYPGRNTEAFF. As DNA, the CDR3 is TGTGCCAGCAGTTACTCGTATCCAGGGCGAAACACTGAAGCTTTCTTT.